These 23 T cell receptor beta chains were sequenced from one sample in a study of T cells after yellow fever vaccination. TCRdb re-derived calls from the 5' RACE reads in MiXCR, one entry per CDR3 protein. Found here are about 500,000 distinct CDR3 sequences, around 17% of them singletons; the top ten hold about 18%. The material sequenced was PBMCs, taken about 5 days after the first yellow fever vaccination. These receptors came from a man aged 18-30 years who received the YFV17D yellow fever vaccine.

The J gene is TRBJ2-1, the V gene TRBV10-1; 7 bases align to TRBD2. In germline, CDR1 is WNHNN, CDR2 SYGVQD (reference sequence). The trim removed 6 bases at V and 0 bases at J, leaving 5 bases unmatched. CDR3 length equals 15 residues. In DNA, the CDR3 is TGCGCCAGCAGCAAAAGCGGGATCTCCTACAATGAGCAGTTCTTC. Encoded protein: CASSKSGISYNEQFF.

There are a few counts of this clonotype. The rearrangement links TRBV29-1 to TRBJ1-3, with 11 bases fitting TRBD1. Losses at the gene ends were 4 bases for V and 1 base for J; bases not matched to a gene: 3. In germline, CDR1 is SQVTM, CDR2 ANQGSEA. CDR3 length: 15 residues. This CDR3 is CSVVGTGGSGNTIYF. In nucleotides, the CDR3 is TGCAGCGTTGTAGGGACAGGGGGATCTGGAAACACCATATATTTT.

The chain is built from TRBV6-1 and TRBJ2-7; no definite D call. Trimming stripped 4 bases from V and 2 bases from J, with 15 bases between. This CDR3 contains 15 residues. Germline V gene lookup returns CDR1 MNHNS and CDR2 SASEGT. The CDR3 region is CASSAGASGTYEQYF. Written as DNA, the CDR3 is TGTGCCAGCAGTGCCGGCGCCTCGGGTACCTACGAGCAGTACTTC.

The sample holds a few counts of this clonotype. This sequence joins TRBV6-2 or TRBV6-3 and TRBJ2-1, with 12 nucleotides matching TRBD1. With V trimmed by 3 bases and J by 9 bases, 15 bases remained unmatched. There are 18 residues in the CDR3. Germline-derived CDR1 and CDR2 are MNHEY and SVGEGT. DNA of the CDR3: TGTGCCAGCAGTTATCCTACCAATGGGACAGGGGGCTCGGGTGAGCAGTTCTTC. This gives the protein CASSYPTNGTGGSGEQFF.

J is TRBJ1-4 and V is TRBV7-9; D remains ambiguous. The V gene's germline CDR1 is SEHNR and CDR2 FQNEAQ (reference sequence). The CDR3 has 12 amino acids. V was trimmed by 1 base and J by 7 bases, leaving 4 bases between them. This CDR3 reads CASSLDLEKLFF. In DNA, the CDR3 is TGTGCCAGCAGCTTAGACCTTGAAAAACTGTTTTTT.

This clonotype was seen a few times. The chain combines TRBV6-1 with TRBJ1-5; 10 positions match TRBD1. CDR1 and CDR2 (germline): MNHNS, SASEGT. The CDR3 sequence is 14 residues long. The junction had 4 bases not matched to a gene; V was cut back by 6 bases and J by 5 bases. Written as DNA, the CDR3 is TGTGCCAGCAGGGAGACAGGGGGCTATCAGCCCCAGCATTTT. It codes for CASRETGGYQPQHF.

The chain combines TRBV5-5 with TRBJ1-3; D unclear. V lost 0 bases and J 2 bases, leaving 15 bases between the germline ends. CDR1 SGHKS and CDR2 YYEKEE come from the germline V gene (reference sequence). The CDR3 is 17 amino acids. The CDR3 nucleotides read TGTGCCAGCAGCTTGGTTGTTGGGCGCTGGGCTGGAAACACCATATATTTT. Translated, it gives CASSLVVGRWAGNTIYF.

The chain has TRBV10-3 and TRBJ2-7, with unresolved D. The ends were cut back, 3 bases at V and 2 bases at J, with 11 bases in the middle. The CDR3 contains 14 residues. CDR1 is ENHRY and CDR2 is SYGVKD in the germline V gene. CDR3 nucleotide sequence: TGTGCCATCAGTGAAGCCCCCTCGACCTACGAGCAGTACGTC. The encoded protein is CAISEAPSTYEQYV.

This clonotype was seen only a few times. The gene calls are TRBV6-2 or TRBV6-3 and TRBJ2-7; D may be TRBD2 (6 bases). CDR1 and CDR2 (germline): MNHEY, SVGEGT. The germline V and J ends were trimmed by 6 bases and 4 bases, with 22 bases remaining between them. The CDR3 runs 16 residues. CDR3 nucleotides: TGTGCCAGCAGCCAGACTAGTCTCCTCGTACGGTACGAGCAGTACTTC. It encodes CASSQTSLLVRYEQYF.

This clonotype was counted between two and nine times. This chain uses TRBV19 with TRBJ1-1, with unresolved D. From germline, CDR1 is LNHDA and CDR2 SQIVND (reference sequence). Deletions cut 0 bases from V and 4 bases from J, with 0 bases between. The length of the CDR3 is 11 residues. The CDR3 coding sequence is TGTGCCAGTAGTATAGACACTGAAGCTTTCTTT. Translated: CASSIDTEAFF.

The chain combines TRBV7-2 with TRBJ2-3; the D gene is possibly TRBD2 (6 bases). There are 15 residues in the CDR3. The germline CDR1 and CDR2 sequences are SGHTA and FQGNSA. Trimming cost V 5 bases and J 6 bases, with 18 bases left between them. CDR3 sequence reads: CASSRDFTRADTQYF. The CDR3, as DNA: TGTGCCAGCAGCCGGGACTTCACTCGTGCGGATACGCAGTATTTT.

This clonotype appeared a few times. V and J are TRBV25-1 and TRBJ2-7; D ambiguous. Germline assignment: CDR1 MGHDK and CDR2 SYGVNS. The CDR3 spans 12 residues. The V gene lost 3 bases and the J gene lost 5 bases, with 8 bases spanning the gap. The CDR3 here is CASSEYGDEQYF. The CDR3 bases are TGTGCCAGCAGTGAGTATGGTGACGAGCAGTACTTC.

The rearrangement links TRBV11-2 to TRBJ1-2, with no clear D. The V gene's germline CDR1 is SGHAT and CDR2 FQNNGV. Trimming took 5 bases from V and 4 from J, leaving 14 bases between them. The CDR3 loop spans 14 amino acids. CDR3 amino acids: CASSLSEGFYGYTF. The CDR3 region has the DNA TGTGCCAGCAGCCTTTCTGAGGGATTCTATGGCTACACCTTC.

This clonotype was picked up a small number of times. The chain joins TRBV7-9 to TRBJ2-7; weak D call: TRBD1 (6 bases). The CDR3 contains 13 residues. With 5 bases removed from V and 7 bases from J, the gap between germline ends came to 15 bases. Germline CDR1 reads SEHNR; CDR2 reads FQNEAQ (reference sequence). In nucleotides, the CDR3 is TGTGCCAGCAGCCCCCGGACAGTTCCGGAGCAGTACTTC. Amino acid sequence: CASSPRTVPEQYF.

This clonotype showed up just a few times. V usage is TRBV29-1 and J usage is TRBJ2-1; weak D call: TRBD1 (5 bases). CDR1 is SQVTM and CDR2 is ANQGSEA in the germline V gene. This CDR3 contains 11 residues. With 8 bases removed from V and 15 bases from J, the gap between germline ends came to 20 bases. In nucleotides, the CDR3 is TGCAGCCTGACCCGTCAGGGTAAGGGGTTCTTC. Protein: CSLTRQGKGFF.

The chain carries TRBV20-1 and TRBJ2-5, with TRBD2 identical over 9 bases. Germline CDR1 and CDR2: DFQATT and SNEGSKA (reference sequence). The CDR3 is made up of 13 amino acids. The CDR3 loop is CSLGGGVQETQYF. DNA of the CDR3: TGCAGCCTGGGCGGGGGGGTCCAAGAGACCCAGTACTTC.

This clonotype has more than one count but fewer than ten. The chain is built from TRBV11-2 and TRBJ2-3; D unclear. V was clipped by 1 base and J by 2 bases, with 10 bases between them. The CDR3 is made up of 15 amino acids. Germline CDR1 SGHAT, CDR2 FQNNGV. Here the CDR3 DNA reads TGTGCCAGCAGCTTAGTGTCCGGAATCACAGATACGCAGTATTTT. Its translation: CASSLVSGITDTQYF.

The chain uses TRBV5-6 and TRBJ2-3; D is unclear. CDR1 is SGHDT and CDR2 is YYEEEE in the germline V gene. Trimming removed 0 bases from V and 5 bases from J, with 7 bases in between. This CDR3 region has 13 residues. In DNA, the CDR3 is TGTGCCAGCAGCTTGGAAAGAGGAGATACGCAGTATTTT. Amino acids: CASSLERGDTQYF. Full variable domain (rest looked up from reference TRBV5-6 and TRBJ2-3): DAGVTQSPTHLIKTRGQQVTLRCSPKSGHDTVSWYQQALGQGPQFIFQYYEEEERQRGNFPDRFSGHQFPNYSSELNVNALLLGDSALYLCASSLERGDTQYFGPGTRLTVL.

This clonotype came up a few times. The chain has TRBV7-2 and TRBJ1-6; D uncertain. With 3 bases removed from V and 9 bases from J, the gap between germline ends came to 12 bases. The length of the CDR3 is 14 residues. Germline V gene sequence: CDR1 SGHTA, CDR2 FQGNSA. This CDR3 reads CASSFRDPSSPLHF. The CDR3 DNA follows: TGTGCCAGCAGCTTCCGGGATCCTAGTTCACCCCTCCACTTT.

This clonotype was seen only a few times. J is TRBJ2-5 and V is TRBV3-1; D ambiguous. V lost 2 bases and J lost 2, with 9 bases in between. CDR3 length: 14 amino acids. Per germline, CDR1 LGHDT and CDR2 YNNKEL (reference sequence). The CDR3 is CASSQSITQETQYF. The CDR3 DNA sequence: TGTGCCAGCAGCCAATCAATTACTCAAGAGACCCAGTACTTC.

This rearrangement joins TRBV6-1 to TRBJ2-1; D is unresolved. This CDR3 spans 16 amino acids. CDR1 and CDR2 from the germline V gene are MNHNS and SASEGT. Deletions cut 6 bases from V and 10 bases from J, with 25 bases between. CDR3 protein: CASRNVGLGLYGEQFF. CDR3 sequence (DNA): TGTGCCAGCAGAAACGTCGGGTTGGGTCTTTATGGAGAGCAGTTCTTC.

V is TRBV18 and J is TRBJ2-4; D might be TRBD1 (6 bases). The CDR3 consists of 14 residues. The ends were cut back, 0 bases at V and 6 bases at J, with 9 bases in the middle. The germline gives CDR1 KGHSH, CDR2 LQKENI. CDR3 DNA: TGTGCCAGCTCACCACCAGGGGGAGCAAACATTCAGTACTTC. This codes for CASSPPGGANIQYF.

In this sample, this clonotype turned up once. One base away lies a much larger clone, so this may be a sequencing read error. The genes are TRBV7-2 and TRBJ2-3; no firm D call. This CDR3 has 12 amino acids. Germline lookup yields CDR1 SGHTA and CDR2 FQGNSA. DNA of the CDR3: TGTGCCAGCAGATTTCAAGCAGATACGCTGTATTTT. Residues: CASRFQADTLYF.